The present T cell receptor beta chain was sequenced within a study of identical twins. General observations from the study: Low generation-probability sequences were in excess among twin-shared out-of-frame alpha sequences. One should note that invariant MAIT and iNKT cells could partly confound zero-insertion analyses. In drawing conclusions, the study used cross-sectional statistical analysis and did not follow the same donors.

V lost 6 bases, J lost 1 base, and 18 bases lay in between. The germline gives CDR1 MNHEY, CDR2 SVGAGI. The CDR3 contains 16 residues. cDNA molecules carried unique molecular identifiers, and template switching added a universal primer site. One entry per CDR3 protein results from TCRdb running MiXCR on the 5' RACE reads. The sample lists 1,800,000 or so distinct CDR3 sequences; less than 35% were seen once. On this clonotype: Its matching antigen is unknown.

V usage is TRBV6-5 and J usage is TRBJ1-2; D is possibly TRBD1 (5 bases). The sequencing input was cord blood. This TCR came from a newborn girl in good health. CDR3 bases: TGTGCCAGCAGCCCTATCACAGGTCCAGTTAACTATGGCTACACCTTC. The encoded protein is CASSPITGPVNYGYTF.